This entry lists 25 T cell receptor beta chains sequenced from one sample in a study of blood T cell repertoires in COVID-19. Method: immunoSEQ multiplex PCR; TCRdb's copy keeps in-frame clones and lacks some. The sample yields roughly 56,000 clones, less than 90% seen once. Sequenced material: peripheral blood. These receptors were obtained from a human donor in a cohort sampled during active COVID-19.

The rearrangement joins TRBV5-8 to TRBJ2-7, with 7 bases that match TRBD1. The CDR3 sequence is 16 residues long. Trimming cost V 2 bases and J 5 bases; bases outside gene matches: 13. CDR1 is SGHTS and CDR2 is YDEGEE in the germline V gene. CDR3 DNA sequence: TGTGCCAGCAGCTTCCACCGGGGACAGCCTTTGGACGAGCAGTACTTC. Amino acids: CASSFHRGQPLDEQYF.

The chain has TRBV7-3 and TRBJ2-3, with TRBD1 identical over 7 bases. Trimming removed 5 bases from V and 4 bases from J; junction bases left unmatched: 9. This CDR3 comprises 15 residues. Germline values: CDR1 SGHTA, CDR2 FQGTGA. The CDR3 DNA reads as TGTGCCAGCAGCCCGACAGGGAGTGGGGCAGATACGCAGTATTTT. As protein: CASSPTGSGADTQYF.

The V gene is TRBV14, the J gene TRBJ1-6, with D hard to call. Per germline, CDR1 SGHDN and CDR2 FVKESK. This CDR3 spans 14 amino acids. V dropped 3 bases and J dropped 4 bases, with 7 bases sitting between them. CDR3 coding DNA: TGTGCCAGCAGCCAGGAACTATATAATTCACCCCTCCACTTT. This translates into CASSQELYNSPLHF. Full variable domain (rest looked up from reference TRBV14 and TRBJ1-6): EAGVTQFPSHSVIEKGQTVTLRCDPISGHDNLYWYRRVMGKEIKFLLHFVKESKQDESGMPNNRFLAERTGGTYSTLKVQPAELEDSGVYFCASSQELYNSPLHFGNGTRLTVT.

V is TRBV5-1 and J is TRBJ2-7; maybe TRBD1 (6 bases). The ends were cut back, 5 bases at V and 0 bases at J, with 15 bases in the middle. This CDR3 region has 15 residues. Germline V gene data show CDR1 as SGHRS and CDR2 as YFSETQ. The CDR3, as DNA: TGCGCCAGCAGACTGGGACACCAGAGCTCCTACGAGCAGTACTTC. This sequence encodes CASRLGHQSSYEQYF.

CDR3 coding DNA: TGTGCCAGCAGTTACCACCTACAGGGGGGAGGCGAGACCCAGTACTTC. It specifies CASSYHLQGGGETQYF. The chain combines TRBV6-5 with TRBJ2-5; 8 positions match TRBD1. CDR3 length: 16 residues. Germline CDR1 is MNHEY and CDR2 is SVGAGI. Trimming removed 2 bases from V and 5 bases from J; junction bases left unmatched: 10.

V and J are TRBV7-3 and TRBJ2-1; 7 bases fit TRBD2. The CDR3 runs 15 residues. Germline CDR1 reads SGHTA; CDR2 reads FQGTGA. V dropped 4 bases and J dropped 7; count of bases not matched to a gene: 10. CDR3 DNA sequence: TGTGCCAGCAGCTCGTTGGGCGGGAGTAAGAATGAGCAGTTCTTC. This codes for CASSSLGGSKNEQFF.

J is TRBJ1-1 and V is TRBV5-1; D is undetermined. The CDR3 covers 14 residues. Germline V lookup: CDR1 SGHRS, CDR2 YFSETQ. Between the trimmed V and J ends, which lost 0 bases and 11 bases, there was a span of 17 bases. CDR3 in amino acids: CASSLEIGVSQAFF. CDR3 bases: TGCGCCAGCAGCTTGGAAATCGGGGTTAGTCAGGCTTTCTTT.

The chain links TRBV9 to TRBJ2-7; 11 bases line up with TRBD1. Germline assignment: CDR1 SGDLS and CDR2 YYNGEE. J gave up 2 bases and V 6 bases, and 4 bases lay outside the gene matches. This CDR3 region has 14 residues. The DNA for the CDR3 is TGTGCCAGCACCCCGGGACAGGGGGCCTACGAGCAGTACTTC. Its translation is CASTPGQGAYEQYF.

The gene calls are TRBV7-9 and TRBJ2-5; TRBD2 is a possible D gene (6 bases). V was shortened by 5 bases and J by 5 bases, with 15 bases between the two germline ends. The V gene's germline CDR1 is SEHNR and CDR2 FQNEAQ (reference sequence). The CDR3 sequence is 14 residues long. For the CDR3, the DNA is TGTGCCAGCAGCCGACTAGTCAGCTTGGAGACCCAGTACTTC. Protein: CASSRLVSLETQYF.

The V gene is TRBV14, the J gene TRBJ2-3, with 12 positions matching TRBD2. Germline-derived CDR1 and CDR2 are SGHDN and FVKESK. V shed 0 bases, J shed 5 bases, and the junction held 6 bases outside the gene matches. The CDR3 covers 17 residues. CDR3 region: CASSQDRTSGILDTQYF. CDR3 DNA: TGTGCCAGCAGCCAAGATAGGACTAGCGGGATACTAGATACGCAGTATTTT.

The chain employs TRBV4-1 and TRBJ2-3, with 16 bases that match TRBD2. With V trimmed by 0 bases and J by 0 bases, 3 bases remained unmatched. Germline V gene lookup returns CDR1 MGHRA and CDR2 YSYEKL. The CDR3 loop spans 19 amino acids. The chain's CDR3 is CASSQDLGLAGGSTDTQYF. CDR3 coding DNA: TGCGCCAGCAGCCAAGATCTGGGACTAGCGGGAGGGAGCACAGATACGCAGTATTTT.

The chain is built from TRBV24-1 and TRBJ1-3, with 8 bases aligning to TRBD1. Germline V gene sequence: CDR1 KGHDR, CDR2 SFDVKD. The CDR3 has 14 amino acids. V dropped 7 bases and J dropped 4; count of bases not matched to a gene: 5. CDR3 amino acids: CATRAGGRGNTIYF. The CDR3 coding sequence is TGTGCCACCAGAGCAGGGGGCAGAGGAAACACCATATATTTT.

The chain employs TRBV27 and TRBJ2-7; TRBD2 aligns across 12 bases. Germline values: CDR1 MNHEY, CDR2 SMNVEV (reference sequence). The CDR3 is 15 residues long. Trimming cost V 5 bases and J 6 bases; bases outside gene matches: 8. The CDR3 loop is CASSPLTSGRPEQYF. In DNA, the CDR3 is TGTGCCAGCAGTCCCCTGACTAGCGGGAGACCCGAGCAGTACTTC.

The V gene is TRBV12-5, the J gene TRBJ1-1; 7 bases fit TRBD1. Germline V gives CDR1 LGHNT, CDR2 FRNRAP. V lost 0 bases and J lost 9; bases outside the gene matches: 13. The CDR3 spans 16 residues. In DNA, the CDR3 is TGTGCTAGTGGTTTGGTACCGGCAGGGGACAGCCAAAAAGCTTTCTTT. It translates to CASGLVPAGDSQKAFF.

CDR3 protein: CASSLKTRSYEQYF. The CDR3 nucleotides are TGTGCCAGCAGTTTAAAGACTAGGTCCTACGAGCAGTACTTC. V and J are TRBV27 and TRBJ2-7, with a weak D call TRBD2 (6 bases). The CDR3 contains 14 residues. Germline lookup yields CDR1 MNHEY and CDR2 SMNVEV (reference sequence). Trimming took 2 bases from V and 1 from J, leaving 9 bases between them.

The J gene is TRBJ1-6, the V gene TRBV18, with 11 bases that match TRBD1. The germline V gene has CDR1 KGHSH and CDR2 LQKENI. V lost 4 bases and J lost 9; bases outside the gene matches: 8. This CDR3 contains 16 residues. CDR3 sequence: CASSQGDRGIGSPLHF. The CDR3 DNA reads TGTGCCAGCTCACAGGGGGACAGGGGGATCGGTTCACCCCTCCACTTT. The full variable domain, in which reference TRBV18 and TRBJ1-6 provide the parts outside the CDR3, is NAGVMQNPRHLVRRRGQEARLRCSPMKGHSHVYWYRQLPEEGLKFMVYLQKENIIDESGMPKERFSAEFPKEGPSILRIQQVVRGDSAAYFCASSQGDRGIGSPLHFGNGTRLTVT.

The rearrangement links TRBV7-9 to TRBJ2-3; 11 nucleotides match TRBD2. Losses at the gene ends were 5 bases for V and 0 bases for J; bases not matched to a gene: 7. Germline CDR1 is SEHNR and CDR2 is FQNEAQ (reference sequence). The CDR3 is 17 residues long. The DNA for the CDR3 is TGTGCCAGCAGCGGCCCAGGGACTAGCGGAAGCACAGATACGCAGTATTTT. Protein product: CASSGPGTSGSTDTQYF.

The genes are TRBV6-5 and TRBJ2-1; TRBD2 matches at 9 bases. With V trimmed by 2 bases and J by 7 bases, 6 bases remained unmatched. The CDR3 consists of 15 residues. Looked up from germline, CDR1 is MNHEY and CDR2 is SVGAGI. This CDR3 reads CASSYVAGAVNEQFF. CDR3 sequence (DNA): TGTGCCAGCAGTTACGTAGCGGGAGCGGTTAATGAGCAGTTCTTC.

For the CDR3, the DNA is TGTGCCTGGAGTGCACAGGGTCTAGGCTACACCTTC. It specifies CAWSAQGLGYTF. The J gene is TRBJ1-2, the V gene TRBV30; D perhaps matches TRBD1 (6 bases). Germline CDR1 and CDR2: GTSNPN and SVGIG (reference sequence). Trimming shortened V by 1 base and J by 8 bases, and 11 bases separated the two germline ends. This CDR3 contains 12 residues.

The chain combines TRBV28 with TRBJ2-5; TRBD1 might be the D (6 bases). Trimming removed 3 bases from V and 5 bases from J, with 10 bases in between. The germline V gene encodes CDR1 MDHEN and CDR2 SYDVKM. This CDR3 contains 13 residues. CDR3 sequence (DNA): TGTGCCAGCAGTTTGGACAGTCGGGAGACCCAGTACTTC. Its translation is CASSLDSRETQYF. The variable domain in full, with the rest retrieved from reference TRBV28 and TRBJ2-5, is DVKVTQSSRYLVKRTGEKVFLECVQDMDHENMFWYRQDPGLGLRLIYFSYDVKMKEKGDIPEGYSVSREKKERFSLILESASTNQTSMYLCASSLDSRETQYFGPGTRLLVL.

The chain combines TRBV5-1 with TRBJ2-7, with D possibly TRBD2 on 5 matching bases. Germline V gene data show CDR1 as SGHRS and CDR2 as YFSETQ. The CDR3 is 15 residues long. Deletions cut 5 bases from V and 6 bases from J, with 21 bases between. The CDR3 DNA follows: TGCGCCAGCAGGTCGGAGCCTCGGGGATGGCTCGAGCAGTACTTC. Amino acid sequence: CASRSEPRGWLEQYF. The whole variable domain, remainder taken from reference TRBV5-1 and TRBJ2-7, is KAGVTQTPRYLIKTRGQQVTLSCSPISGHRSVSWYQQTPGQGLQFLFEYFSETQRNKGNFPGRFSGRQFSNSRSEMNVSTLELGDSALYLCASRSEPRGWLEQYFGPGTRLTVT.

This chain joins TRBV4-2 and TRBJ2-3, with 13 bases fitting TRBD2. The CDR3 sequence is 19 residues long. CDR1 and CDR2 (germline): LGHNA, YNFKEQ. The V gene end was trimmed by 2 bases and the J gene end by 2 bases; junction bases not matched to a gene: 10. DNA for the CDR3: TGTGCCAGCAGCCAAAAGAGTTCGGGACTAGCGGGACCCACAGATACGCAGTATTTT. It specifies CASSQKSSGLAGPTDTQYF.

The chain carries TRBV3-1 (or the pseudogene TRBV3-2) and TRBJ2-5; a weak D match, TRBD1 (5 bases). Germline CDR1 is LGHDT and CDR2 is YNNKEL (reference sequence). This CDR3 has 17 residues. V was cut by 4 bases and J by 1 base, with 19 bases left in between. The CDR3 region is CASSPKLREGFQETQYF. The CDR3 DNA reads TGTGCCAGCAGCCCGAAGCTCAGGGAAGGGTTCCAAGAGACCCAGTACTTC.

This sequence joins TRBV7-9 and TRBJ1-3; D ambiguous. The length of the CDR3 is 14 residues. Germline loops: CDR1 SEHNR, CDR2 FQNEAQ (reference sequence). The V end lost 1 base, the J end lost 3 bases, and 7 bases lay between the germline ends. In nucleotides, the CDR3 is TGTGCCAGCAGCTTAGATGGCCTTGGAAACACCATATATTTT. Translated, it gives CASSLDGLGNTIYF. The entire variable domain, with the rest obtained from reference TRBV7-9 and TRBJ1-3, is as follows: DTGVSQNPRHKITKRGQNVTFRCDPISEHNRLYWYRQTLGQGPEFLTYFQNEAQLEKSRLLSDRFSAERPKGSFSTLEIQRTEQGDSAMYLCASSLDGLGNTIYFGEGSWLTVV.

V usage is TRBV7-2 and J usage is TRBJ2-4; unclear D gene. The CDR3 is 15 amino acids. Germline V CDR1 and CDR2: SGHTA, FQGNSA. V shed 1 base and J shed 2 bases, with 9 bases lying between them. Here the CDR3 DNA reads TGTGCCAGCAGCTTAGTCCCGAGCACCAAAAACATTCAGTACTTC. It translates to CASSLVPSTKNIQYF.